The clone carrying this T cell receptor beta chain was recorded at least ten times. Diagnosing involved the use of clinical symptoms, serum thyroxine and TRAb, thyroid ultrasound and orbital computed tomography. PBMCs were sourced from approximately 9 ml fresh peripheral blood. V lost 6 bases and J lost 1, with 16 bases in between. Germline-derived CDR1 and CDR2 are MNHEY and SVGAGI. The CDR3 is 16 amino acids. The record originates from a study of T cells in Graves' hyperthyroidism and ophthalmopathy. RNA transcripts were the template for amplifying TCR beta CDR3 regions. An initial round of RT-PCR targeting the TCR CDR3 relied on the HTBI primer set. Each CDR3 protein is one row after TCRdb ran MiXCR on the multiplex PCR reads. The table shows 380,000 or so distinct CDR3 sequences, with about 19% occurring only once.

The receptor comes from a woman aged 18-29 years with Graves' hyperthyroidism. The sequencing input was blood. V is TRBV6-5 and J is TRBJ1-5; D possibly corresponds to TRBD1 (5 bases). The CDR3 spells CASRRGGGESNQPQHF. DNA of the CDR3: TGTGCCAGCAGGCGAGGTGGGGGGGAGAGCAATCAGCCCCAGCATTTT.